This T cell receptor beta chain is from a study of brain T cells in children with intractable seizures. Assay: immunoSEQ multiplex PCR; the TCRdb copy retains only in-frame clones and omits some. Of approximately 330,000 clones listed, approximately 93% are singletons. Study observations and caveats: Pre- and post-surgery blood differed in depth, so pre-surgery absences may be undersampling.

Comment on this clone: Its specificity is unknown.

The CDR3 is 17 residues long. Germline V gene data show CDR1 as MDHEN and CDR2 as SYDVKM. V dropped 6 bases and J dropped 0 bases, with 20 bases sitting between them. Noted time point: blood from clinic visit 5 months post-surgery; TSC patient then seizure free. Surgery cases with the highest brain T cell transcript signatures were chosen for sequencing. Patients received at least one anti-epileptic drug before surgery. This sequence joins TRBV28 and TRBJ1-2; tentatively, D is TRBD1 (6 bases). This clonotype was sampled from a boy younger than two with tuberous sclerosis and intractable seizures. The starting material was peripheral blood, obtained 4 to 5 months after surgery. CDR3 protein: CASSPARQGPSNYGYTF. DNA of the CDR3: TGTGCCAGCAGCCCGGCCCGCCAGGGGCCCTCTAACTATGGCTACACCTTC.